This T cell receptor beta chain was documented in a study of T cells in Graves' hyperthyroidism and ophthalmopathy. Regarding the study as a whole: By a 13 V-J model, ophthalmopathy was set apart from stable hyperthyroidism.

This clonotype has at least ten counts. The target antigen is unknown. Per germline, CDR1 SGHTA and CDR2 FQGNSA. There are 13 residues in the CDR3. Trimming cost V 1 base and J 9 bases, with 10 bases left between them. Amplified TCR beta CDR3 regions derived from RNA transcripts. The HTBI primer set served for first-round RT-PCR of the TCR CDR3. Using its own MiXCR run on the multiplex PCR reads, TCRdb lists one record per CDR3 protein. The sample lists about 350,000 distinct CDR3 sequences; approximately 14% were seen once. With a duration under 2 months, the hyperthyroidism was newly diagnosed in patients aged 18 to 65.

The chain has TRBV7-2 and TRBJ2-4; D gene ambiguous. Sequences were obtained from blood. This receptor was obtained from a woman aged 25-40 years with Graves' hyperthyroidism. CDR3 protein: CASSLERLGIQYF. CDR3 DNA: TGTGCCAGCAGCTTAGAAAGGTTGGGCATTCAGTACTTC.